The 25 T cell receptor beta chains listed next were all sequenced from one sample in a study of blood T cell repertoires in COVID-19 (dated by TCRdb to the early 2020s). Library creation used the immunoSEQ multiplex PCR assay. Drawn from immuneACCESS, this table holds only the in-frame rearrangements with V and J called that TCRdb kept. Clones are partly lost; checked studies trace under half to an unresolved V gene and leave the rest unexplained. The sample has under 300,000 clones on record, about nine tenths of them singletons. In total, the top ten clones hold over 2% of the sample. What was sequenced was peripheral blood. Source of these receptors: a man aged 25-45 years who had recovered from COVID-19.

The CDR3 DNA reads as TGTGCCAGTAGGACAGGGTTGGAAAAACTGTTTTTT. Translated, it gives CASRTGLEKLFF. The chain combines TRBV19 with TRBJ1-4, with TRBD1 matching 7 bases. The CDR3 length is 12 residues. The V gene end was trimmed by 6 bases and the J gene end by 8 bases; junction bases not matched to a gene: 3. CDR1 and CDR2 from the germline V gene are LNHDA and SQIVND (reference sequence).

The chain recombines TRBV7-2 with TRBJ1-1; D call uncertain. Trimming took off 0 bases at V and 10 bases at J, with 9 bases between the two ends. There are 12 residues in the CDR3. CDR1 SGHTA and CDR2 FQGNSA come from the germline V gene. CDR3 residues: CASSLATAGAFF. The CDR3, as DNA: TGTGCCAGCAGCTTAGCGACCGCAGGAGCTTTCTTT. Full variable domain (missing parts from reference TRBV7-2 and TRBJ1-1): GAGVSQSPSNKVTEKGKDVELRCDPISGHTALYWYRQSLGQGLEFLIYFQGNSAPDKSGLPSDRFSAERTGGSVSTLTIQRTQQEDSAVYLCASSLATAGAFFGQGTRLTVV.

V gene TRBV7-6 combines with J gene TRBJ1-6; no definite D call. Trimming took 5 bases from V and 0 from J, leaving 8 bases between them. Looked up from germline, CDR1 is SGHVS and CDR2 is FNYEAQ. This CDR3 contains 15 residues. For the CDR3, the DNA is TGTGCCAGCAGCCTCACCTACTCCTATAATTCACCCCTCCACTTT. Its translation: CASSLTYSYNSPLHF.

The J gene is TRBJ1-1, the V gene TRBV24-1; maybe TRBD1 (5 bases). Germline CDR1 KGHDR, CDR2 SFDVKD. The V and J ends lost 3 bases and 5 bases respectively, with 6 bases between them. This CDR3 is built from 12 residues. CDR3 amino acids: CATSDGGTEAFF. CDR3 nucleotides: TGTGCCACCAGTGATGGGGGGACTGAAGCTTTCTTT.

The chain joins TRBV4-1 to TRBJ1-5; tentatively, D is TRBD1 (6 bases). Germline-derived CDR1 and CDR2 are MGHRA and YSYEKL. With 0 bases removed from V and 0 bases from J, the gap between germline ends came to 12 bases. This CDR3 spans 17 amino acids. The DNA for the CDR3 is TGCGCCAGCAGCCAAGATCGGACAGTTGATAGCAATCAGCCCCAGCATTTT. Its translation is CASSQDRTVDSNQPQHF.

This chain uses TRBV5-1 with TRBJ1-2, with 8 bases aligning to TRBD1. V lost 7 bases to trimming and J lost 3 bases; unmatched junction nucleotides: 8. Germline loops: CDR1 SGHRS, CDR2 YFSETQ. CDR3 length: 14 residues. The CDR3 DNA reads TGCGCCAGCGGTTCAGGGGGACAGGACTATGGCTACACCTTC. Translating it yields CASGSGGQDYGYTF.

V usage is TRBV5-1 and J usage is TRBJ1-2, with 7 nucleotides matching TRBD1. CDR1 and CDR2 from the germline V gene are SGHRS and YFSETQ. CDR3 length equals 14 residues. V gave up 4 bases and J gave up 9 bases; unmatched junction bases: 12. Written as DNA, the CDR3 is TGCGCCAGCAGCACAGGGGATGGTGGACTAAGCTACACCTTC. The encoded protein is CASSTGDGGLSYTF.

The V gene is TRBV29-1, the J gene TRBJ2-1; 8 nucleotides agree with TRBD2. Germline CDR1 and CDR2: SQVTM and ANQGSEA. After removal of 6 bases from V and 0 bases from J, the junction contained 7 bases not matched to a gene. This CDR3 region has 15 residues. The CDR3 nucleotides read TGCAGCGTGAGAACTAGCGGCAGCTCCTACAATGAGCAGTTCTTC. It translates to CSVRTSGSSYNEQFF.

The chain couples TRBV30 to TRBJ2-5; TRBD1 matches at 7 bases. From germline, CDR1 is GTSNPN and CDR2 SVGIG (reference sequence). V dropped 4 bases and J dropped 4; count of bases not matched to a gene: 0. The CDR3 spans 11 residues. CDR3 residues: CAWNRGETQYF. CDR3 sequence (DNA): TGTGCCTGGAACAGGGGAGAGACCCAGTACTTC.

In this sample, this clone turned up once. The J gene is TRBJ2-1, the V gene TRBV7-8; 13 bases are shared with TRBD2. Germline V gene lookup returns CDR1 SGHVS and CDR2 FQNEAQ. The trim removed 3 bases at V and 8 bases at J, leaving 4 bases unmatched. The CDR3 is 15 residues long. CDR3 sequence: CASSLLLAGGHEQFF. The DNA for the CDR3 is TGTGCCAGCAGCTTGTTACTAGCGGGGGGGCATGAGCAGTTCTTC.

V and J are TRBV18 and TRBJ2-7, with a possible D match to TRBD1 (5 bases). The CDR3 is 14 amino acids. Trimming left V 6 bases short and J 0 bases short, with 12 bases between. Germline CDR1 reads KGHSH; CDR2 reads LQKENI. The CDR3: CASSSDSVSYEQYF. CDR3 sequence (DNA): TGTGCCAGCTCCTCTGACAGTGTCTCCTACGAGCAGTACTTC.

The rearrangement joins TRBV6-1 to TRBJ2-3; 9 bases map to TRBD1. This CDR3 is 17 amino acids long. V lost 3 bases, J lost 5 bases, and 12 bases stayed unmatched. The V gene's germline CDR1 is MNHNS and CDR2 SASEGT. CDR3 bases: TGTGCCAGCAGTGATCAACCCAGGACAGGGGCGGGAGATACGCAGTATTTT. Its translation: CASSDQPRTGAGDTQYF.

The J gene is TRBJ1-1, the V gene TRBV12-3 or TRBV12-4; 8 nucleotides align to TRBD1. The J segment lost 4 bases and the V segment lost 6 bases, leaving 4 bases of the junction unmatched. This CDR3 is 13 amino acids long. CDR3 residues: CASSSRGLTEAFF. Here the CDR3 DNA reads TGTGCCAGCAGCTCCAGGGGGCTCACTGAAGCTTTCTTT.

The V gene is TRBV18, the J gene TRBJ2-7; 7 positions agree with TRBD2. V shed 2 bases, J shed 2 bases, and the junction held 3 bases outside the gene matches. Germline V CDR1 and CDR2: KGHSH, LQKENI. The CDR3 extends over 14 amino acids. The CDR3 DNA sequence: TGTGCCAGCTCACCATCGGGGGGACCCTACGAGCAGTACTTC. Residues: CASSPSGGPYEQYF.

This clone was picked up one time. The chain couples TRBV18 to TRBJ1-3; TRBD1 aligns across 9 bases. This CDR3 has 13 amino acids. Germline V gene lookup returns CDR1 KGHSH and CDR2 LQKENI. J gave up 7 bases and V 2 bases, and 0 bases lay outside the gene matches. The DNA of the CDR3 is TGTGCCAGCTCACCAGGGACAGGGAACACCATATATTTT. Translated: CASSPGTGNTIYF.

This rearrangement joins TRBV10-3 to TRBJ1-2; a possible D gene is TRBD1 (6 bases). Germline-derived CDR1 and CDR2 are ENHRY and SYGVKD. The V end lost 6 bases, the J end lost 0 bases, and 8 bases lay between the germline ends. The CDR3 runs to 13 residues. The CDR3 bases are TGTGCCATCAGCTCAGGGGCTAACTATGGCTACACCTTC. Its protein product is CAISSGANYGYTF.

For the CDR3, the DNA is TGTGCCAGCACCAGGCGCCCGGGGGGCCAAGAGACCCAGTACTTC. It yields the protein CASTRRPGGQETQYF. The J gene is TRBJ2-5, the V gene TRBV2, with TRBD2 matching over 7 bases. The CDR3 runs 15 residues. The germline gives CDR1 SNHLY, CDR2 FYNNEI. The V gene end was trimmed by 7 bases and the J gene end by 1 base; junction bases not matched to a gene: 9.

The chain combines TRBV4-2 with TRBJ1-3; 8 bases are a match to TRBD1. The CDR3 has 15 residues. Germline CDR1 LGHNA, CDR2 YNFKEQ. Trimming cost V 3 bases and J 4 bases; bases outside gene matches: 5. The CDR3 protein is CASSQGQDRGNTIYF. Written as DNA, the CDR3 is TGTGCCAGCAGCCAGGGACAGGATAGGGGAAACACCATATATTTT.

V usage is TRBV5-4 and J usage is TRBJ2-5; no reliable D call. This CDR3 is built from 15 residues. Germline loops: CDR1 SGHNT, CDR2 YYREEE (reference sequence). V dropped 0 bases and J dropped 5 bases, with 14 bases sitting between them. CDR3 sequence (DNA): TGTGCCAGCAGCTTGGAGCTAGGCCCCCGTGAGACCCAGTACTTC. Translation: CASSLELGPRETQYF.

The chain uses TRBV2 and TRBJ1-2; 9 nucleotides agree with TRBD1. Germline values: CDR1 SNHLY, CDR2 FYNNEI. The CDR3 has 13 residues. Unmatched junction bases numbered 5, after V lost 6 bases and J lost 6 bases. The CDR3 sequence: CASRTGQGDGYTF. CDR3 bases: TGTGCCAGCAGGACGGGACAGGGAGATGGCTACACCTTC.

J is TRBJ2-5 and V is TRBV6-5; 13 bases fit TRBD2. CDR1 is MNHEY and CDR2 is SVGAGI in the germline V gene. The CDR3 covers 13 residues. The CDR3 DNA reads as TGTGCAGCAACTAGCGGGGGGGATGAGACCCAGTACTTC. Translating it yields CAATSGGDETQYF.

The J gene is TRBJ1-2, the V gene TRBV11-2; perhaps TRBD1 as D (5 bases). V was trimmed by 4 bases and J by 3 bases, leaving 9 bases between them. The CDR3 runs 13 residues. In germline, CDR1 is SGHAT, CDR2 FQNNGV. CDR3 amino acids: CASSSVRDYGYTF. CDR3 nucleotides: TGTGCCAGCAGCTCAGTCAGGGACTATGGCTACACCTTC.

This rearrangement joins TRBV5-1 to TRBJ1-3; 11 bases fit TRBD1. The length of the CDR3 is 16 residues. V gave up 4 bases and J gave up 3 bases; unmatched junction bases: 6. Germline V gene sequence: CDR1 SGHRS, CDR2 YFSETQ. The DNA for the CDR3 is TGCGCCAGCAGCACCACCGGGACAGGGGGTGGAAACACCATATATTTT. Amino acids: CASSTTGTGGGNTIYF.

The rearrangement links TRBV19 to TRBJ1-2, with D possibly matching TRBD1 (5 bases). The germline V gene encodes CDR1 LNHDA and CDR2 SQIVND (reference sequence). This CDR3 is 18 amino acids long. Trimming cost V 2 bases and J 4 bases, with 23 bases left between them. Here the CDR3 DNA reads TGTGCCAGTAGTATATCCCCGGATTTGGTGGGACTACCCTATGGCTACACCTTC. Residues: CASSISPDLVGLPYGYTF.

V gene TRBV6-5 combines with J gene TRBJ2-5; 10 nucleotides align to TRBD2. This CDR3 spans 14 amino acids. V trimming: 6 bases; J trimming: 9 bases; junction bases outside the gene matches: 10. Germline CDR1 is MNHEY and CDR2 is SVGAGI. CDR3 nucleotides: TGTGCCAGCAGCCTAGCGGGGGCCATTGGGGCCCAGTACTTC. It is translated as CASSLAGAIGAQYF.